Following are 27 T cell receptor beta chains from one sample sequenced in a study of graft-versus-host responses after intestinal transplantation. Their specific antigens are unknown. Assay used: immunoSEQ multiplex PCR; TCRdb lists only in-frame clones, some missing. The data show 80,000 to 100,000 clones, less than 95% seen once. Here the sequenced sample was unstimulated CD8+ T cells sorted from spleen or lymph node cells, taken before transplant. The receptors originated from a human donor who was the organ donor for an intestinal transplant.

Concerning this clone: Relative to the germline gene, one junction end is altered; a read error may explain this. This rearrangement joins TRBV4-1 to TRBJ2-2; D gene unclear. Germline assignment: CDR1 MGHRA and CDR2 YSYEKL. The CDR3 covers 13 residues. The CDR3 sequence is CASGQPQTGELFF. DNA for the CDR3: TGCGCCAGCGGCCAGCCACAGACCGGGGAGCTGTTTTTT.

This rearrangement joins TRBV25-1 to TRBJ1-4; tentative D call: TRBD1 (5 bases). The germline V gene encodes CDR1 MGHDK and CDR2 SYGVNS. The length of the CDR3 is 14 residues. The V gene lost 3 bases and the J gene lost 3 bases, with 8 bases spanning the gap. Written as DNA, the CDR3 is TGTGCCAGCAGTGACAGGGCGGCTAATGAAAAACTGTTTTTT. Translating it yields CASSDRAANEKLFF.

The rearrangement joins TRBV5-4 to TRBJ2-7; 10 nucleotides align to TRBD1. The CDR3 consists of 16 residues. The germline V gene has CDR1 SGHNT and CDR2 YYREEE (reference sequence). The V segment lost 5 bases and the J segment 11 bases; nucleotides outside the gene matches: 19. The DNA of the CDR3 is TGTGCCAGCAGTCGATCCGGACAGGGGGTTACAGAAGCGAAGTACTTC. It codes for CASSRSGQGVTEAKYF.

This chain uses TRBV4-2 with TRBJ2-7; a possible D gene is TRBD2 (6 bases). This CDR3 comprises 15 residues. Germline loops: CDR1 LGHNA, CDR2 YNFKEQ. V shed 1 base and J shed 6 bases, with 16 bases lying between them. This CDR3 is CASSQAGGVVVEQYF. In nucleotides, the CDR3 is TGTGCCAGCAGCCAAGCCGGCGGGGTGGTGGTCGAGCAGTACTTC.

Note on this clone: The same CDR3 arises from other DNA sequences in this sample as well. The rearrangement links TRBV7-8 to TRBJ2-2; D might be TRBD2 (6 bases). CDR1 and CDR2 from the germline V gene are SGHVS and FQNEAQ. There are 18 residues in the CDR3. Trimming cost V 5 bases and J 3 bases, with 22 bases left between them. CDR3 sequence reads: CASSLEDEAGPDTGELFF. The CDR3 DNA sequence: TGTGCCAGCAGCCTAGAAGATGAGGCGGGACCCGACACCGGGGAGCTGTTTTTT.

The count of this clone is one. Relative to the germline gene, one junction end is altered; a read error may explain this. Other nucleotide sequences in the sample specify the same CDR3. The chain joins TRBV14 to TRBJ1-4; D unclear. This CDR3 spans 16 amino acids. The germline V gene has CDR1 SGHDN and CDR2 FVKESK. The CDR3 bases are TGTGCCAGCAGCCCAATTAAAGTTACTACTAATGAAAAACTGTTTTTC. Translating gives CASSPIKVTTNEKLFF.

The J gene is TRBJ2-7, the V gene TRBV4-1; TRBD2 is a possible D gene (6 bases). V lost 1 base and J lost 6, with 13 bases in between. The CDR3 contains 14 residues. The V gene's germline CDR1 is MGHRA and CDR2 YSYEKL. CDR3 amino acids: CASSQGMGGSEQYF. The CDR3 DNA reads TGCGCCAGCAGCCAAGGTATGGGAGGCTCCGAGCAGTACTTC.

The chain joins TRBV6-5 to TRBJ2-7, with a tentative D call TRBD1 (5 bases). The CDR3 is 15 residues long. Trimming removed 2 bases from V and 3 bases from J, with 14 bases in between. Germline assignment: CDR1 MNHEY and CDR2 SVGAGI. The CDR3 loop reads CASSYGDSPVYEQYF. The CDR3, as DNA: TGTGCCAGCAGTTACGGTGACAGTCCCGTCTACGAGCAGTACTTC.

In DNA form, the CDR3 reads TGTGCCAGCAGCCAAGAGTTAACGGAGCCCCAGCATTTT. It codes for CASSQELTEPQHF. V is TRBV5-5 and J is TRBJ1-5; D gene ambiguous. This CDR3 contains 13 residues. Trimming shortened V by 4 bases and J by 8 bases, and 13 bases separated the two germline ends. Germline CDR1 reads SGHKS; CDR2 reads YYEKEE (reference sequence).

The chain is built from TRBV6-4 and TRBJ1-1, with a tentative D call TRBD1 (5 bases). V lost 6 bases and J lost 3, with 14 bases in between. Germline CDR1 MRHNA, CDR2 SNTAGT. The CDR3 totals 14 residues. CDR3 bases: TGTGCCAGCAGGCCCTGGGAGGGGCACACTGAAGCTTTCTTT. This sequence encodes CASRPWEGHTEAFF.

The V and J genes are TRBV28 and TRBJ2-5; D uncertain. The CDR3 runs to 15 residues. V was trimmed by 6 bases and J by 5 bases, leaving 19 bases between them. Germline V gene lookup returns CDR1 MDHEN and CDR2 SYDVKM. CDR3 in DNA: TGTGCCAGCAGCTATCGTCTAGTGTTTTGGGAGACCCAGTACTTC. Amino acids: CASSYRLVFWETQYF. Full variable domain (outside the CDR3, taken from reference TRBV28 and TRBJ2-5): DVKVTQSSRYLVKRTGEKVFLECVQDMDHENMFWYRQDPGLGLRLIYFSYDVKMKEKGDIPEGYSVSREKKERFSLILESASTNQTSMYLCASSYRLVFWETQYFGPGTRLLVL.

The CDR3, as DNA: TGTGCCAGCAGCTTCGCCCTATTGAATGAGCAGTTCTTC. Translation gives CASSFALLNEQFF. The rearrangement joins TRBV13 to TRBJ2-1; D gene unclear. From germline, CDR1 is PRHDT and CDR2 FYEKMQ (reference sequence). CDR3 length equals 13 residues. Trimming removed 3 bases from V and 7 bases from J, with 10 bases in between.

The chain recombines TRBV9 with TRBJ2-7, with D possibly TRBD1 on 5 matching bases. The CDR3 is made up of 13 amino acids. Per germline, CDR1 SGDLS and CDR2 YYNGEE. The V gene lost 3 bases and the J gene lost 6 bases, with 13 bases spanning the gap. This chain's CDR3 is CASSAEQGVEQYF. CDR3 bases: TGTGCCAGCAGCGCTGAACAAGGGGTCGAGCAGTACTTC.

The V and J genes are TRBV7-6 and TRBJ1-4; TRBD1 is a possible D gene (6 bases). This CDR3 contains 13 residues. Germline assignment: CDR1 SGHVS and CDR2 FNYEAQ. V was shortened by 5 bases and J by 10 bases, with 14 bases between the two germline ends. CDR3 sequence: CASSLTGLGKLFF. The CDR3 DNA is TGTGCCAGCAGCCTAACAGGGTTGGGAAAACTGTTTTTT.

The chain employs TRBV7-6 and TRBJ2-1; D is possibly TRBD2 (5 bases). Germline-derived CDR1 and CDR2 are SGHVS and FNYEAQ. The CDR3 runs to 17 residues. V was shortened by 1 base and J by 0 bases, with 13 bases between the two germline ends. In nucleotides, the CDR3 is TGTGCCAGCAGCTTAGAGACCCCTGGGAGCTCCTACAATGAGCAGTTCTTC. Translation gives CASSLETPGSSYNEQFF.

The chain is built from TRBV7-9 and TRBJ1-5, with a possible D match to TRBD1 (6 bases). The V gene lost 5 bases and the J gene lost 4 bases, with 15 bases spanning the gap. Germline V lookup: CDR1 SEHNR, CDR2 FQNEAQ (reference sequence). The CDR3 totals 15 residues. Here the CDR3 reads CASSNSGTSNQPQHF. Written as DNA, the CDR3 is TGTGCCAGCAGCAACTCCGGGACATCAAATCAGCCCCAGCATTTT.

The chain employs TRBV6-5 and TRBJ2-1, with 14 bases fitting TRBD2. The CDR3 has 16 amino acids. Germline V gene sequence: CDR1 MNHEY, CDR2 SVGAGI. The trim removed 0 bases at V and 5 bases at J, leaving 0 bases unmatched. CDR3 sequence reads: CASSYSTSGRDNEQFF. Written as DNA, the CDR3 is TGTGCCAGCAGTTACTCGACTAGCGGGAGGGACAATGAGCAGTTCTTC.

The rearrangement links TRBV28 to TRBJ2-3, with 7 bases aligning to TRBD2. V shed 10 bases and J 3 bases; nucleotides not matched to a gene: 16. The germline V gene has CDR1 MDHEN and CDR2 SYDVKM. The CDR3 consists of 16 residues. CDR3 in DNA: TGTGCCACCTCGCCGGGACGGGGGGAGTGGACAGATACGCAGTATTTT. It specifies CATSPGRGEWTDTQYF.

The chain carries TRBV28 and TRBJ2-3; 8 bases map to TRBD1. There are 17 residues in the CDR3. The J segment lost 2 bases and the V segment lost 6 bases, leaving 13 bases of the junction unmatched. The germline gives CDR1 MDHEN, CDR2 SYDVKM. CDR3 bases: TGTGCCAGCAGCCCCGAGTACAGGGGGAAAGACACAGATACGCAGTATTTT. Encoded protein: CASSPEYRGKDTDTQYF.

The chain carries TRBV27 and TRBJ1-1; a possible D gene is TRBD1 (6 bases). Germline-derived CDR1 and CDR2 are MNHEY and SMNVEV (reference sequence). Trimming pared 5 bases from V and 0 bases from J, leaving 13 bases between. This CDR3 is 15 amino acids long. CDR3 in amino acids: CASSGLGQMNTEAFF. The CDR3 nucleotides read TGTGCCAGCAGTGGACTAGGACAGATGAACACTGAAGCTTTCTTT.

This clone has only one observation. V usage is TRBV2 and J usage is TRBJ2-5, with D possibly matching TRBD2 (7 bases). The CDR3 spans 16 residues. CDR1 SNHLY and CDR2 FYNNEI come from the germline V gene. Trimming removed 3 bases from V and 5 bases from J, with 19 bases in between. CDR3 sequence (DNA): TGTGCCAGCAGTGATCTACATAGGGGGGGCCGGGAGACCCAGTACTTC. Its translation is CASSDLHRGGRETQYF.

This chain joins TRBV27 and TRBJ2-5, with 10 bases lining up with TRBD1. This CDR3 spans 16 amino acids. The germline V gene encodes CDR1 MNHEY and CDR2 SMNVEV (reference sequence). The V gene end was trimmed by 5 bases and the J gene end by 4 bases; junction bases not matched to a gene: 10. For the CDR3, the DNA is TGTGCCAGCAGTGAAGACAGGGGGCGCGTCGGAGAGACCCAGTACTTC. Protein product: CASSEDRGRVGETQYF.

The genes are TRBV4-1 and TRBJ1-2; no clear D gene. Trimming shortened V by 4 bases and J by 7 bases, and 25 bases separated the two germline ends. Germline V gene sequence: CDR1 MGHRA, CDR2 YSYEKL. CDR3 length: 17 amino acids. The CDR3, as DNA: TGCGCCAGCAGCCGTACAACCGGGTGGAGGGTGAAGGCTGGCTACACCTTC. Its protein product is CASSRTTGWRVKAGYTF.

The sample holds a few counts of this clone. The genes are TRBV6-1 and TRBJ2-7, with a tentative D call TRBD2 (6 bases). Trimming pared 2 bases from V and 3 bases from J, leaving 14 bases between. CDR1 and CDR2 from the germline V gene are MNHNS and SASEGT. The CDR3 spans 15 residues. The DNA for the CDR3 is TGTGCCAGCAGTGAACAACCACTAGCAGACTACGAGCAGTACTTC. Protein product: CASSEQPLADYEQYF.

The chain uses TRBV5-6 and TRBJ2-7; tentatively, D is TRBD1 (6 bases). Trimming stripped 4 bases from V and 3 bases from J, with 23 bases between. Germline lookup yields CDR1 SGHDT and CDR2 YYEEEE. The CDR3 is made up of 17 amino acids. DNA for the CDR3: TGTGCCAGCAGCCAGTTTATAATACAGGGTCCCAACTACGAGCAGTACTTC. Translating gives CASSQFIIQGPNYEQYF.

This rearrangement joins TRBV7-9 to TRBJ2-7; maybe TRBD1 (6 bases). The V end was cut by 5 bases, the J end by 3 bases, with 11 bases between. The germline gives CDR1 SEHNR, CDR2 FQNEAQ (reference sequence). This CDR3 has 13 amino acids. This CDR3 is CASSPTGFYEQYF. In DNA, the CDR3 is TGTGCCAGCAGCCCAACAGGGTTCTACGAGCAGTACTTC.

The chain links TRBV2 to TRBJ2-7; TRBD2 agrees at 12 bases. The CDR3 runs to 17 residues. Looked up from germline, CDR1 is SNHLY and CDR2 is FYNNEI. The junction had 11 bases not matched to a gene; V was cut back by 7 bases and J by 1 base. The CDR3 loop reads CASIRALAGGPSYEQYF. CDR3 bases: TGTGCCAGCATCCGTGCCCTAGCGGGAGGGCCTTCCTACGAGCAGTACTTC.